The subject of this entry is one T cell receptor beta chain. As yet, its antigen is unknown. The data were produced by immunoSEQ multiplex PCR, yet TCRdb's version contains in-frame clones alone and is incomplete. This sample has under 150,000 clones, with roughly 91% found just once. This sample was included in a study of T cell responses to AZD1222 COVID-19 vaccine. Study summary: Second doses were pooled across both intervals (about 4 or about 12 weeks).

Study-level findings and limits: At baseline, seropositivity was found in only a handful of AZD1222 recipients. Donors were chiefly white British, with a greater number of females, and clonal diversity was perhaps underestimated.

The germline gives CDR1 SGDLS, CDR2 YYNGEE. V was pared by 2 bases and J by 3 bases, with 8 bases of the junction left unmatched. There are 16 residues in the CDR3. This clonotype was sampled from an adult in good health. The rearrangement uses TRBV9 and TRBJ1-5; 7 nucleotides align to TRBD1. The sequencing here drew on peripheral blood, taken on day 0 of AZD1222 vaccination. The CDR3 protein is CASSVPGTDNNQPQHF. The CDR3 region has the DNA TGTGCCAGCAGCGTTCCCGGGACAGATAACAATCAGCCCCAGCATTTT.